Each of the 27 T cell receptor beta chains below was sequenced from the same sample in a study of cytomegalovirus exposure and HLA in healthy donors. The PCR used 60 Vbeta and 13 Jbeta primers. Assay used: immunoSEQ multiplex PCR; TCRdb lists only in-frame clones, some missing. The sample lists about 84,000 clones, roughly 61% occurring once. Sequenced: PBMCs. These receptors all come from a woman between 35 and 50 years old in good health and CMV-seropositive.

The chain couples TRBV6-1 to TRBJ1-5; the D gene is possibly TRBD1 (6 bases). V dropped 4 bases and J dropped 10 bases, with 23 bases sitting between them. Looked up from germline, CDR1 is MNHNS and CDR2 is SASEGT. CDR3 length: 16 amino acids. The CDR3 sequence is CASSVARTAEGGPQHF. The DNA of the CDR3 is TGTGCCAGCAGTGTTGCAAGGACTGCCGAAGGGGGACCCCAGCATTTT.

The chain employs TRBV28 and TRBJ2-7, with D uncertain. This CDR3 contains 13 residues. Germline CDR1 and CDR2: MDHEN and SYDVKM. V gave up 8 bases and J gave up 2 bases, with 13 bases separating them. CDR3 sequence reads: CASLNSPPYEQYF. CDR3 nucleotide sequence: TGTGCCAGCCTCAACAGCCCTCCCTACGAGCAGTACTTC.

The rearrangement links TRBV4-3 to TRBJ2-7, with 12 bases identical to TRBD2. The CDR3 totals 19 residues. Looked up from germline, CDR1 is LGHNA and CDR2 is YSLEER. V gave up 4 bases and J gave up 5 bases; unmatched junction bases: 18. Here the CDR3 DNA reads TGCGCCAGCAGCCCACCTGGACTAGCGGGACTAAAAGGAGATGACGAGCAGTACTTC. Its translation: CASSPPGLAGLKGDDEQYF.

This clone was counted once. The chain employs TRBV7-9 and TRBJ1-1; 8 positions agree with TRBD1. Trimming at V came to 4 bases and at J to 0 bases, leaving 4 bases not matched to a gene. Germline-derived CDR1 and CDR2 are SEHNR and FQNEAQ (reference sequence). The length of the CDR3 is 15 residues. The CDR3: CASSYRQGLNTEAFF. CDR3 DNA sequence: TGTGCCAGCAGCTACCGACAGGGGCTGAACACTGAAGCTTTCTTT. The full variable domain, completed using reference TRBV7-9 and TRBJ1-1, is DTGVSQNPRHKITKRGQNVTFRCDPISEHNRLYWYRQTLGQGPEFLTYFQNEAQLEKSRLLSDRFSAERPKGSFSTLEIQRTEQGDSAMYLCASSYRQGLNTEAFFGQGTRLTVV.

This chain links TRBV30 with TRBJ2-5; 14 bases agree with TRBD2. Looked up from germline, CDR1 is GTSNPN and CDR2 is SVGIG (reference sequence). V trimming: 5 bases; J trimming: 5 bases; junction bases outside the gene matches: 13. This CDR3 comprises 17 residues. CDR3 DNA: TGTGCCTGGCCTACTCCGGGACTAGCGGGAGAGGGGGAGACCCAGTACTTC. The encoded protein is CAWPTPGLAGEGETQYF.

DNA of the CDR3: TGTGCCAGCAGCTTATCGAGCTCCTACAATGAGCAGTTCTTC. Translating it yields CASSLSSSYNEQFF. This chain connects TRBV11-3 to TRBJ2-1; D is undetermined. Germline CDR1 reads SGHNT; CDR2 reads YENEEA. The CDR3 sequence is 14 residues long. The V gene lost 2 bases and the J gene lost 0 bases, with 5 bases spanning the gap.

The chain uses TRBV23-1 and TRBJ2-7; the match to TRBD1 covers 9 bases. TRBV23-1 is treated as an ORF (open reading frame) with a function not yet certain. Losses at the gene ends were 0 bases for V and 5 bases for J; bases not matched to a gene: 11. The CDR3 is made up of 17 amino acids. The CDR3 bases are TGCGCCAGCAGTCAATCACCCTTACAGGGGGCGCGACACGAGCAGTACTTC. Encoded protein: CASSQSPLQGARHEQYF.

Here the CDR3 reads CASSAVEQYF. The DNA for the CDR3 is TGTGCCAGCAGTGCGGTCGAGCAGTACTTC. The chain employs TRBV2 and TRBJ2-7; D not resolved. Germline CDR1 is SNHLY and CDR2 is FYNNEI. The CDR3 covers 10 residues. Trimming cost V 4 bases and J 6 bases, with 4 bases left between them.

The chain couples TRBV18 to TRBJ2-7; D might be TRBD2 (6 bases). The CDR3 sequence is 15 residues long. Trimming stripped 3 bases from V and 6 bases from J, with 18 bases between. CDR1 and CDR2 (germline): KGHSH, LQKENI. The CDR3 bases are TGTGCCAGCTCACCGTCTTTCGGGAGACTTGGCGAGCAGTACTTC. Amino acids: CASSPSFGRLGEQYF.

This chain uses TRBV6-5 with TRBJ2-7; 10 bases are shared with TRBD1. Germline V gene lookup returns CDR1 MNHEY and CDR2 SVGAGI. J was trimmed by 6 bases and V by 6 bases; bases with no gene match: 8. The CDR3 loop spans 14 amino acids. CDR3 residues: CASRNAGTGAEQYF. Written as DNA, the CDR3 is TGTGCCAGCAGAAATGCCGGGACAGGGGCCGAGCAGTACTTC.

The table lists this clone with a count of one. V usage is TRBV7-8 and J usage is TRBJ2-2; no clear D. The CDR3 is made up of 14 amino acids. Germline V gene data show CDR1 as SGHVS and CDR2 as FQNEAQ. Between the trimmed V and J ends, which lost 4 bases and 6 bases, there was a span of 12 bases. The CDR3 bases are TGTGCCAGCAGCTATAAGCAAAGCGCCGGGGAGCTGTTTTTT. Its protein product is CASSYKQSAGELFF.

The chain employs TRBV6-1 and TRBJ1-5; TRBD1 agrees at 9 bases. CDR3 length: 14 amino acids. With 7 bases clipped from V and 4 bases from J, the junction kept 5 bases outside the gene matches. Per germline, CDR1 MNHNS and CDR2 SASEGT. CDR3 in DNA: TGTGCCAGCAACCTGGACAGGGGTAATCAGCCCCAGCATTTT. This gives the protein CASNLDRGNQPQHF.

This CDR3 is CASSSRTSGTEQFF. The CDR3 nucleotides are TGTGCCAGCAGTTCCCGGACTAGCGGGACTGAGCAGTTCTTC. The V and J genes are TRBV6-5 and TRBJ2-1; 12 bases map to TRBD2. After removal of 4 bases from V and 9 bases from J, the junction contained 4 bases not matched to a gene. CDR1 and CDR2 (germline): MNHEY, SVGAGI. There are 14 residues in the CDR3.

This clone was detected only a few times. The chain combines TRBV5-1 with TRBJ2-5, with TRBD2 matching 13 bases. V dropped 2 bases and J dropped 5; count of bases not matched to a gene: 3. The CDR3 has 15 residues. The germline V gene has CDR1 SGHRS and CDR2 YFSETQ. CDR3 DNA sequence: TGCGCCAGCAGCTTCGCGACTAGCGGGAGGGAGACCCAGTACTTC. Translated: CASSFATSGRETQYF. The complete variable domain, with remaining parts taken from reference TRBV5-1 and TRBJ2-5, reads KAGVTQTPRYLIKTRGQQVTLSCSPISGHRSVSWYQQTPGQGLQFLFEYFSETQRNKGNFPGRFSGRQFSNSRSEMNVSTLELGDSALYLCASSFATSGRETQYFGPGTRLLVL.

The V and J genes are TRBV10-3 and TRBJ2-7, with TRBD1 matching 10 bases. This CDR3 comprises 13 residues. In germline, CDR1 is ENHRY, CDR2 SYGVKD. V lost 6 bases, J lost 5 bases, and 4 bases stayed unmatched. DNA of the CDR3: TGTGCCATCAGGGGGACAGGGGTCCACGAGCAGTACTTC. It yields the protein CAIRGTGVHEQYF.

Worth noting for this clone: This same CDR3 is encoded by further DNA sequences in the sample. The rearrangement links TRBV27 to TRBJ2-7; TRBD1 matches 7 bases. The germline V gene encodes CDR1 MNHEY and CDR2 SMNVEV (reference sequence). The CDR3 sequence is 13 residues long. V lost 8 bases, J lost 1 base, and 5 bases stayed unmatched. The CDR3 region has the DNA TGTGCCAGCTCACGGACAGGATCCTACGAGCAGTACTTC. It specifies CASSRTGSYEQYF.

In its sample, this clone was seen a few times. V gene TRBV9 combines with J gene TRBJ1-1; D unclear. Deletions cut 4 bases from V and 1 base from J, with 11 bases between. The CDR3 totals 14 residues. The germline V gene has CDR1 SGDLS and CDR2 YYNGEE. The CDR3 region is CASSSAAGNTEAFF. The CDR3, as DNA: TGTGCCAGCAGCTCAGCGGCGGGGAACACTGAAGCTTTCTTT. Supplemented by reference TRBV9 and TRBJ1-1, the full variable domain reads DSGVTQTPKHLITATGQRVTLRCSPRSGDLSVYWYQQSLDQGLQFLIQYYNGEERAKGNILERFSAQQFPDLHSELNLSSLELGDSALYFCASSSAAGNTEAFFGQGTRLTVV.

This chain links TRBV2 with TRBJ2-5; TRBD1 agrees at 12 bases. This CDR3 spans 15 amino acids. With 7 bases clipped from V and 4 bases from J, the junction kept 7 bases outside the gene matches. CDR1 is SNHLY, CDR2 FYNNEI, per germline. The CDR3 spells CASNPGQGAIETQYF. In nucleotides, the CDR3 is TGTGCCAGCAACCCGGGACAGGGGGCGATAGAGACCCAGTACTTC.

The chain couples TRBV9 to TRBJ2-2; D may be TRBD2 (6 bases). This CDR3 spans 13 amino acids. CDR1 and CDR2 (germline): SGDLS, YYNGEE. V was pared by 5 bases and J by 7 bases, with 12 bases between. DNA for the CDR3: TGTGCCAGCAGTTTACGGGGAGGCGGGGAGCTGTTTTTT. The encoded protein is CASSLRGGGELFF.

This clone was recorded a few times. This rearrangement joins TRBV28 to TRBJ2-7, with D maybe TRBD1 (6 bases). CDR1 and CDR2 from the germline V gene are MDHEN and SYDVKM. This CDR3 comprises 13 residues. Between the trimmed V and J ends, which lost 7 bases and 0 bases, there was a span of 10 bases. CDR3 DNA sequence: TGTGCCAGCACCACGGACAGCTCCTACGAGCAGTACTTC. This encodes CASTTDSSYEQYF.

A single count supports this clone. The rearrangement joins TRBV7-2 to TRBJ2-7; TRBD2 matches at 12 bases. Germline V gene lookup returns CDR1 SGHTA and CDR2 FQGNSA. Trimming took 4 bases from V and 2 from J; bases not matched to a gene: 12. This CDR3 is 18 amino acids long. The CDR3 sequence: CASSSPATSGGSAYEQYF. The DNA of the CDR3 is TGTGCCAGCAGCTCCCCGGCGACTAGCGGGGGAAGCGCCTACGAGCAGTACTTC.

V is TRBV4-3 and J is TRBJ2-3; D ambiguous. Trimming took off 1 base at V and 6 bases at J, with 8 bases between the two ends. The CDR3 consists of 13 residues. The germline CDR1 and CDR2 sequences are LGHNA and YSLEER. CDR3 nucleotide sequence: TGCGCCAGCAGCCAAGGGGCCTCGGATACGCAGTATTTT. Encoded protein: CASSQGASDTQYF.

The rearrangement joins TRBV10-2 to TRBJ1-5, with D maybe TRBD1 (5 bases). Germline V gives CDR1 WSHSY, CDR2 SAAADI. The CDR3 spans 15 residues. Trimming pared 6 bases from V and 3 bases from J, leaving 15 bases between. In nucleotides, the CDR3 is TGCGCCAGCAGCGAGGCAGGGACTAACAATCAGCCCCAGCATTTT. Its translation: CASSEAGTNNQPQHF.

This clone was counted between two and nine times. V and J are TRBV7-2 and TRBJ2-7; 14 bases are shared with TRBD2. J gave up 9 bases and V 8 bases, and 6 bases lay outside the gene matches. This CDR3 comprises 13 residues. The germline gives CDR1 SGHTA, CDR2 FQGNSA. CDR3 protein: CASSGTSGSSQYF. In DNA, the CDR3 is TGTGCCAGCTCAGGGACTAGCGGGAGTTCGCAGTACTTC.

This rearrangement joins TRBV19 to TRBJ2-7; the match to TRBD1 covers 7 bases. This CDR3 spans 15 amino acids. After removal of 0 bases from V and 6 bases from J, the junction contained 8 bases not matched to a gene. CDR1 is LNHDA and CDR2 is SQIVND in the germline V gene (reference sequence). CDR3 sequence (DNA): TGTGCCAGTAGTATAGAAGGGACAGTGCTTTCCGAGCAGTACTTC. Translated: CASSIEGTVLSEQYF.

The chain joins TRBV6-1 to TRBJ2-5; the match to TRBD1 covers 8 bases. Trimming cost V 5 bases and J 5 bases; bases outside gene matches: 7. Germline CDR1 is MNHNS and CDR2 is SASEGT. This CDR3 is 14 amino acids long. CDR3 sequence: CASSKTGVVETQYF. DNA of the CDR3: TGTGCCAGCAGTAAGACAGGGGTAGTCGAGACCCAGTACTTC.

The chain has TRBV10-3 and TRBJ1-1, with TRBD1 as a possible D gene (5 bases). The V end was cut by 7 bases, the J end by 1 base, with 13 bases between. Germline V gene data show CDR1 as ENHRY and CDR2 as SYGVKD. The CDR3 contains 14 residues. In nucleotides, the CDR3 is TGTGCCATCAACTCCGGGACTGCGAACACTGAAGCTTTCTTT. Translating it yields CAINSGTANTEAFF.